This TCR beta chain was sequenced for a study of cytomegalovirus exposure and HLA in healthy donors. As for the study in general: Membership in the Caucasian-associated ancestry cluster was found for around 85% of nearly 400 genotyped donors.

This CDR3 has 14 residues. Trimming pared 0 bases from V and 10 bases from J, leaving 11 bases between. Germline-derived CDR1 and CDR2 are SGDLS and YYNGEE. Comments on this clone: Its antigen is currently unknown.

Study-wide results and caveats: Later analysis identified 16,951 TCR beta sequences associated with HLA alleles, using a false discovery rate threshold of 0.05.

PCR used 60 Vbeta primers and 13 Jbeta primers. TCRdb keeps only in-frame clones here, not all; method: immunoSEQ multiplex PCR. This sample has approximately 90,000 clones, with approximately 80% found just once. Each donor was nominally healthy when sampled (though unrecorded immune exposures were likely). J is TRBJ1-6 and V is TRBV9; D gene ambiguous. The sequence came from a man in his forties in good health and CMV-seronegative. Material: PBMCs. The CDR3 nucleotides are TGTGCCAGCAGCGTAGGGGAGGGTTGGTCACCCCTCCACTTT. It codes for CASSVGEGWSPLHF. Looking up the rest from reference TRBV9 and TRBJ1-6 gives the full variable domain: DSGVTQTPKHLITATGQRVTLRCSPRSGDLSVYWYQQSLDQGLQFLIQYYNGEERAKGNILERFSAQQFPDLHSELNLSSLELGDSALYFCASSVGEGWSPLHFGNGTRLTVT.